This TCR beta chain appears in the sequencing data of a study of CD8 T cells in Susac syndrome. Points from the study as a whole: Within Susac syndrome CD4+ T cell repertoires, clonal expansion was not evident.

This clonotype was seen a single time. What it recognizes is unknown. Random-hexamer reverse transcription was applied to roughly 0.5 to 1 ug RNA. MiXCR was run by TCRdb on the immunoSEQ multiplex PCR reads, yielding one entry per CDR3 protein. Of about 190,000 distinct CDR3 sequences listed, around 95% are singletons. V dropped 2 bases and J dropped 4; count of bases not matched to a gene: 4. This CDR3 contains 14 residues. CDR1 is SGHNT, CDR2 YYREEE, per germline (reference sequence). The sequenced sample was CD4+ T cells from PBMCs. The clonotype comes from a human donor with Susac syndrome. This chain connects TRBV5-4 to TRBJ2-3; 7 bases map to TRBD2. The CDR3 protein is CASSLQRGADTQYF. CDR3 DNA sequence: TGTGCCAGCAGCTTACAACGGGGGGCAGATACGCAGTATTTT. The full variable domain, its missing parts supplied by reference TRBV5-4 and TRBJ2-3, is ETGVTQSPTHLIKTRGQQVTLRCSSQSGHNTVSWYQQALGQGPQFIFQYYREEENGRGNFPPRFSGLQFPNYSSELNVNALELDDSALYLCASSLQRGADTQYFGPGTRLTVL.